This TCR beta chain was retrieved from a study of beta chain features in type 1 diabetes. Notes on the study in general: Within each of all four CD4+ subsets, Type 1 diabetes patients had TCRB CDR3s that were moderately but significantly shorter.

The J segment lost 2 bases and the V segment lost 4 bases, leaving 5 bases of the junction unmatched. CDR3 length equals 15 residues. CDR1 is MNHNY and CDR2 is SVGAGI in the germline V gene (reference sequence). In its sample, this clone was seen a few times. Antigen specificity is unknown. The sequenced template was cDNA made from the entire isolated RNA. Clones were read by immunoSEQ multiplex PCR, and TCRdb kept only the in-frame ones, dropping some. The data contain hundreds of thousands of clones, more than 13% of them singletons. The clonotype was recovered from a man younger than 35 with type 1 diabetes. The V and J genes are TRBV6-6 and TRBJ2-3; 8 positions match TRBD2. The sample consisted of naive CD4+ T cells from blood. In DNA, the CDR3 is TGTGCCAGCAGTTCGAATAGCGGGATCACAGATACGCAGTATTTT. It specifies CASSSNSGITDTQYF.